This entry concerns a single T cell receptor (beta chain). Its antigen is as yet unknown. The data belong to a study of cytomegalovirus exposure and HLA in healthy donors. Findings and caveats of the study: The tendency of first-cohort TCR clusters to co-occur in the roughly 130 validation repertoires emerged from a later analysis. There were a few CMV-associated chains whose specificity for CMV antigens was confirmed in vitro. A list of 150 or so TCR beta chains associated with cytomegalovirus was given.

Profiled with immunoSEQ multiplex PCR; TCRdb holds only in-frame clones, not every one. This sample yields about 110,000 clones, of which over 85% are seen a single time; 1.5% to 2% belongs to the top ten. This CDR3 spans 16 amino acids. Per germline, CDR1 MNHEY and CDR2 SMNVEV (reference sequence). V was trimmed by 0 bases and J by 4 bases, leaving 15 bases between them. The rearrangement links TRBV27 to TRBJ1-2; D is unresolved. The receptor comes from a woman aged 18-35 years in good health and CMV-seronegative. Sequencing input: PBMCs. CDR3 nucleotide sequence: TGTGCCAGCAGTTTATCCAAGGAAGGAGGGTCCTATGGCTACACCTTC. This encodes CASSLSKEGGSYGYTF.